This T cell receptor (beta chain) originates from a study of cytotoxic CD8 clonotypes in ibrutinib-treated CLL. The sequencing depth, 1 in 200,000 to 1 in 1 million T cells, was the target. The repertoire was sequenced with immunoSEQ multiplex PCR; TCRdb's copy has only in-frame clones and lacks some. Seen here are about 68,000 clones, roughly two thirds observed once, and the top ten hold approximately 6%. The germline V gene encodes CDR1 SGHNT and CDR2 YENEEA. The CDR3 is 15 amino acids. V gave up 4 bases and J gave up 6 bases; unmatched junction bases: 2. The TCR comes from a human donor with chronic lymphocytic leukemia. The sample in question was PBMCs, obtained after 12 months of ibrutinib treatment. V gene TRBV11-3 combines with J gene TRBJ2-1; 14 bases are a match to TRBD2. CDR3 protein: CASSSTSGGANEQFF. In DNA form, the CDR3 reads TGTGCCAGCAGCTCGACTAGCGGGGGGGCCAATGAGCAGTTCTTC.